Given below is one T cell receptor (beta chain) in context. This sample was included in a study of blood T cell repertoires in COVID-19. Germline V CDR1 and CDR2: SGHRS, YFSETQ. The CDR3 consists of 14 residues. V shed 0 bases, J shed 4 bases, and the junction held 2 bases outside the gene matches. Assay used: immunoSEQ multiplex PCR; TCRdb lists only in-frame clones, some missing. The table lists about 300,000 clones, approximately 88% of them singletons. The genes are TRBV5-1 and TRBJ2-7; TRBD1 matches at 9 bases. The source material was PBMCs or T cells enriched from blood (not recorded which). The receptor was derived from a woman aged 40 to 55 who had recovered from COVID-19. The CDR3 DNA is TGCGCCAGCAGCTTGGACAGGGGGCAGTACGAGCAGTACTTC. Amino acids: CASSLDRGQYEQYF.